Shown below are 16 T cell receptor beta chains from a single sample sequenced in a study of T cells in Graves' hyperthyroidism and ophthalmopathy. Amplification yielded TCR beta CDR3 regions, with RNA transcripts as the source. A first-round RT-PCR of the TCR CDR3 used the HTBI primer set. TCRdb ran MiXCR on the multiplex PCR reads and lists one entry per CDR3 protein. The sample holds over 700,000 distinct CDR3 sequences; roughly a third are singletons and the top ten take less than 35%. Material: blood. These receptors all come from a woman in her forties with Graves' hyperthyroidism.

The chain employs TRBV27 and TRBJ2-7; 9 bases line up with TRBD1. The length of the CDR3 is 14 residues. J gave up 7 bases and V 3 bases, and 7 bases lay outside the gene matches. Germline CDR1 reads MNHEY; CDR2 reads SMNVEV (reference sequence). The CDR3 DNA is TGTGCCAGCAGTTTTGGACAGGGGACAGGAGAGCAGTACTTC. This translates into CASSFGQGTGEQYF.

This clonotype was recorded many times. The CDR3 DNA is TGTGCCAGCAGTTTCGACAGGGAAAAGACCCAGTACTTC. It specifies CASSFDREKTQYF. The chain employs TRBV6-5 and TRBJ2-5; 7 nucleotides align to TRBD1. This CDR3 contains 13 residues. Germline CDR1 and CDR2: MNHEY and SVGAGI. V trimming: 4 bases; J trimming: 6 bases; junction bases outside the gene matches: 5.

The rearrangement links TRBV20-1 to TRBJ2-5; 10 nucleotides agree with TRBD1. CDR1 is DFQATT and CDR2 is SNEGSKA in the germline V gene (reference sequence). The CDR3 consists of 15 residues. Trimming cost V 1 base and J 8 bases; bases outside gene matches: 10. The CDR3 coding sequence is TGCAGTGCTAGAGGTTTCCAGGACAGGGGGTTAACCCAGTACTTC. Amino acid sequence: CSARGFQDRGLTQYF.

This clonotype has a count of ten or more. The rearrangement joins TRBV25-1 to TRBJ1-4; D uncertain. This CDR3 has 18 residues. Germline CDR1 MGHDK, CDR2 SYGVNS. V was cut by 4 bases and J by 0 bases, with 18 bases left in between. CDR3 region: CASSAPLAVEATNEKLFF. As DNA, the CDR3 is TGTGCCAGCAGTGCGCCCTTGGCGGTGGAGGCAACTAATGAAAAACTGTTTTTT.

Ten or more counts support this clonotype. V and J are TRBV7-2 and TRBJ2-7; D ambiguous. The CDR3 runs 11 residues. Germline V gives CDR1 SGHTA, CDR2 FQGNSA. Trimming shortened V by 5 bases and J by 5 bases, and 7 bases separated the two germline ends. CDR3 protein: CASSRIHEQYF. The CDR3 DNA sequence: TGTGCCAGCAGCCGAATTCACGAGCAGTACTTC.

CDR3 protein: CSAGTGDSGYTF. DNA of the CDR3: TGCAGCGCCGGGACAGGGGACTCTGGCTACACCTTC. This chain uses TRBV29-1 with TRBJ1-2; 10 nucleotides line up with TRBD1. The V and J ends lost 7 bases and 7 bases, in that order; junction bases with no gene match: 6. The CDR3 runs to 12 residues. The germline CDR1 and CDR2 sequences are SQVTM and ANQGSEA.

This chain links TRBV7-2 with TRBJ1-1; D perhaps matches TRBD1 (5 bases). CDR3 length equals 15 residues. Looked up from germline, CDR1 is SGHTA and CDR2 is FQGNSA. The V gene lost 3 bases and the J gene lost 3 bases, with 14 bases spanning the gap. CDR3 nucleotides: TGTGCCAGCAGCTTGTTTGAGGGGTGGGACACTGAAGCTTTCTTT. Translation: CASSLFEGWDTEAFF.

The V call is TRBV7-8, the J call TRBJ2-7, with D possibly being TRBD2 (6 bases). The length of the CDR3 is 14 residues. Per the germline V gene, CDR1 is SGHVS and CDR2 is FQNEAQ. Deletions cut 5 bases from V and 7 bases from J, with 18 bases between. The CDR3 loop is CASSHPGLGREQYF. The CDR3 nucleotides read TGTGCCAGCAGCCACCCGGGCCTTGGGAGGGAGCAGTACTTC.

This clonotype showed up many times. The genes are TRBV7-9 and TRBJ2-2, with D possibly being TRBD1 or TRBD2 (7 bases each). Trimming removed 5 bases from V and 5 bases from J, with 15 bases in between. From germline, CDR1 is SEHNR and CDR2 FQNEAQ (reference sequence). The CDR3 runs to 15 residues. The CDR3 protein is CASSLRQGGTGELFF. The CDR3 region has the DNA TGTGCCAGCAGCCTCCGCCAGGGGGGGACCGGGGAGCTGTTTTTT.

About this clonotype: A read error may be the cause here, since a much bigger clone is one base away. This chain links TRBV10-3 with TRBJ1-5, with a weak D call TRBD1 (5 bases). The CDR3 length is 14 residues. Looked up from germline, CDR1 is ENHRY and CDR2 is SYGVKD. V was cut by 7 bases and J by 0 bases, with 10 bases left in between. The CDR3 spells CAITRGNSNQPQHF. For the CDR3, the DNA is TGTGCCATCACGCGGGGGAATAGCAATCAGCCCCAGCATTTT.

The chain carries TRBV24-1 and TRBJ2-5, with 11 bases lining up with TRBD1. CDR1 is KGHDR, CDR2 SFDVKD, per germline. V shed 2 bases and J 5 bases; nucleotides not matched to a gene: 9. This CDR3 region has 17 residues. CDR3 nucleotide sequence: TGTGCCACCAGTGATTCCTTGGGACAGGGGGGGGGGGAGACCCAGTACTTC. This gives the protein CATSDSLGQGGGETQYF.

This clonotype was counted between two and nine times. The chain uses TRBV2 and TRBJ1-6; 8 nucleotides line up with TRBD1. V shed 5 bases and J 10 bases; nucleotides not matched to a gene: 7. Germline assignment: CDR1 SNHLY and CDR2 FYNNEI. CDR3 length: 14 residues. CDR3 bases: TGTGCCAGCAGTCCGAACAGGGGGGGATCACCCCTCCACTTT. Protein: CASSPNRGGSPLHF.

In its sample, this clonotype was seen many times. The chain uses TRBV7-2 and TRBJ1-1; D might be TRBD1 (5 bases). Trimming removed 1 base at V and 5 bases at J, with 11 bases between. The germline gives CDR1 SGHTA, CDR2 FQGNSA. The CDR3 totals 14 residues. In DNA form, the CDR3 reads TGTGCCAGCAGCTTAGGAGGGGTGAGGACTGAAGCTTTCTTT. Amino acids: CASSLGGVRTEAFF.

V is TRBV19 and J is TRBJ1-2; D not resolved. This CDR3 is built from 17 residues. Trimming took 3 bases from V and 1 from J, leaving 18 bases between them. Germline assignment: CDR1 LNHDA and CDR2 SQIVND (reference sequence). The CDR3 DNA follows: TGTGCCAGTAGTATGGCGGGAAGGAGCGGATATAACTATGGCTACACCTTC. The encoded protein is CASSMAGRSGYNYGYTF.

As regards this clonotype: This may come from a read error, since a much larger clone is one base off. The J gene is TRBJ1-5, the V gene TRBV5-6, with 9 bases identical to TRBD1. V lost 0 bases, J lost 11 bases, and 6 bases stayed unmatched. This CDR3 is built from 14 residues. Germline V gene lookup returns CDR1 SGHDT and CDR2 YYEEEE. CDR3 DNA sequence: TGTGCCAGCAGCTTGGGGACAGGGGAAGGGACCCAGCATTTT. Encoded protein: CASSLGTGEGTQHF.

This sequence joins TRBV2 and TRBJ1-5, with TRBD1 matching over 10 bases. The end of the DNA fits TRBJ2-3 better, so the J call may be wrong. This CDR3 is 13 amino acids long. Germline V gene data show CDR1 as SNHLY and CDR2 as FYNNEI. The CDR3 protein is CASRGTGADTQYF. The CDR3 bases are TGTGCCAGCAGGGGGACAGGGGCAGATACGCAGTATTTT.